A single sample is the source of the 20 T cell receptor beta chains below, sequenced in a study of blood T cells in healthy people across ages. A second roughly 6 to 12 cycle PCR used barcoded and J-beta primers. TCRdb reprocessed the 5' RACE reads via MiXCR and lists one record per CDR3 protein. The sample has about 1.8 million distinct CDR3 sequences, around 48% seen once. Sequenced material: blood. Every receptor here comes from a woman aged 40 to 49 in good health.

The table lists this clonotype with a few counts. The CDR3 bases are TGTGCCACCATGGAGGGGGGGTTCACAGATACGCAGTATTTT. It is translated as CATMEGGFTDTQYF. The rearrangement uses TRBV24-1 and TRBJ2-3, with D possibly TRBD2 on 7 matching bases. The germline CDR1 and CDR2 sequences are KGHDR and SFDVKD. The CDR3 is made up of 14 amino acids. V was clipped by 8 bases and J by 2 bases, with 13 bases between them.

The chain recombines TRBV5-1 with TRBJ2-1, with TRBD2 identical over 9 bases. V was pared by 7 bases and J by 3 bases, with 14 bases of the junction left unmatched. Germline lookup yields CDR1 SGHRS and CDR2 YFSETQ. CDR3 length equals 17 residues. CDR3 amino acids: CASGWGVAGDYYNEQFF. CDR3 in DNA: TGCGCCAGCGGATGGGGGGTAGCGGGGGATTACTACAATGAGCAGTTCTTC.

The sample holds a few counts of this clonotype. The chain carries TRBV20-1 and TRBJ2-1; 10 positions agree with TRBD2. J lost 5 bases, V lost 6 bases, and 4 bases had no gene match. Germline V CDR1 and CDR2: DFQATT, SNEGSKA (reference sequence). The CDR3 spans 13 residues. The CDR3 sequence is CSARTSGNNEQFF. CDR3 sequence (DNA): TGCAGTGCGAGGACTAGCGGCAACAATGAGCAGTTCTTC.

In DNA, the CDR3 is TGCAGTGCCCCAGGGATAAGGAATGGCTACACCTTC. This sequence encodes CSAPGIRNGYTF. This chain joins TRBV20-1 and TRBJ1-2; possibly TRBD1 for D (5 bases). The CDR3 is made up of 12 amino acids. Trimming took off 6 bases at V and 6 bases at J, with 14 bases between the two ends. Germline CDR1 DFQATT, CDR2 SNEGSKA (reference sequence).

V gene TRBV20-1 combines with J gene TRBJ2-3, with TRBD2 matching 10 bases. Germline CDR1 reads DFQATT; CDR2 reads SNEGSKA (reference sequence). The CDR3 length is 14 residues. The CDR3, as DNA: TGCAGGTTACTTAGCGGGGGGTCCACAGATACGCAGTATTTT. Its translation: CRLLSGGSTDTQYF.

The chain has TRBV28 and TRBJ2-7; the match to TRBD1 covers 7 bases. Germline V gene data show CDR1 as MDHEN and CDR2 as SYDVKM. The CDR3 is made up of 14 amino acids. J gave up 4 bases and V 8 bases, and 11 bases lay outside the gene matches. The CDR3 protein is CASCAGTAFYEQYF. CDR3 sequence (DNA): TGTGCCAGCTGCGCCGGGACAGCCTTTTACGAGCAGTACTTC.

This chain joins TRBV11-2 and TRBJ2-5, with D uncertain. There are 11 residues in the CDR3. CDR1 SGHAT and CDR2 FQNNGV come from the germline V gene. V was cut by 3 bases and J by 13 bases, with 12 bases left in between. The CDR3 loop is CASSFDQLTYF. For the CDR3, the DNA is TGTGCCAGCAGCTTTGATCAGCTCACGTACTTC.

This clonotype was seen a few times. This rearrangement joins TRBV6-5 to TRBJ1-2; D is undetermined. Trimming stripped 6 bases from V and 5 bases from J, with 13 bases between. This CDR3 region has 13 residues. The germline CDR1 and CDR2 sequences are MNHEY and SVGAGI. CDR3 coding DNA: TGTGCCAGCAGCGACCGTATGGGGTATGGCTACACCTTC. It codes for CASSDRMGYGYTF.

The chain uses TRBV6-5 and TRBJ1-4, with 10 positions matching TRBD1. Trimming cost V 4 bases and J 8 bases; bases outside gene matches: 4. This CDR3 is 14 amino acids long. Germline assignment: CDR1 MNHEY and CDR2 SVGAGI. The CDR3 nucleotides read TGTGCCAGCAGTTCAGACAGGGGGCTAGAAAAACTGTTTTTT. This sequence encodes CASSSDRGLEKLFF.

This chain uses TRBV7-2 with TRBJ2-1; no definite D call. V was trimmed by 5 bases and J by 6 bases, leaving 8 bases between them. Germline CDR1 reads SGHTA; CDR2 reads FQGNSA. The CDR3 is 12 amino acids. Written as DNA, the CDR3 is TGTGCCAGCAGCGGATACGGCAATGAGCAGTTCTTC. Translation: CASSGYGNEQFF.

The CDR3 sequence is CASSYAWGLTDTQYF. DNA of the CDR3: TGTGCCAGCAGTTACGCGTGGGGGCTGACAGATACGCAGTATTTT. The chain employs TRBV6-6 and TRBJ2-3, with a weak D call TRBD1 (6 bases). This CDR3 is built from 15 residues. V lost 2 bases, J lost 3 bases, and 12 bases lay in between. Germline values: CDR1 MNHNY, CDR2 SVGAGI (reference sequence).

The CDR3 bases are TGTGCCATCAGGGACTCCTCTGGGATTGAGCAGTTCTTC. This translates into CAIRDSSGIEQFF. This sequence joins TRBV10-3 and TRBJ2-1; TRBD2 is a possible D gene (5 bases). V lost 6 bases to trimming and J lost 9 bases, with 15 bases between them. The CDR3 is 13 amino acids. In germline, CDR1 is ENHRY, CDR2 SYGVKD.

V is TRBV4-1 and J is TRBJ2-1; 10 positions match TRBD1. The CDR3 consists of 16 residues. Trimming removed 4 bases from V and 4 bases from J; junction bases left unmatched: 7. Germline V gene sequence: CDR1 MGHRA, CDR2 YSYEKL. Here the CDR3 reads CASSRSTGGAYNEQFF. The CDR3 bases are TGCGCCAGCAGCCGCTCGACAGGGGGCGCATACAATGAGCAGTTCTTC.

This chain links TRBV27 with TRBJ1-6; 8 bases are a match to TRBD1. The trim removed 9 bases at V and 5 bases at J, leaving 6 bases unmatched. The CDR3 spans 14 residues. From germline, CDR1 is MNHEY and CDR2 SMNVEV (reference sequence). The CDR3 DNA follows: TGTGCCAGTTGCCGGGACAGGAATAATTCACCCCTCCACTTT. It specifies CASCRDRNNSPLHF.

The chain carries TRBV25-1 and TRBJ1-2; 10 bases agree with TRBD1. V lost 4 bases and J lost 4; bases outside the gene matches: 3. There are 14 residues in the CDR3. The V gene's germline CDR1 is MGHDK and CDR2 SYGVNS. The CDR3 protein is CASSATGGVYGYTF. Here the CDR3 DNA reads TGTGCCAGCAGTGCGACAGGGGGCGTCTATGGCTACACCTTC.

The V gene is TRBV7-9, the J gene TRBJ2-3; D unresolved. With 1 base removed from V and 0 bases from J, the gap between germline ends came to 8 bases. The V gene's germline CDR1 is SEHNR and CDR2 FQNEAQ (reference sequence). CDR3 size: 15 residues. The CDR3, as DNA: TGTGCCAGCAGCTTAGGGAAGACGAGCACAGATACGCAGTATTTT. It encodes CASSLGKTSTDTQYF.

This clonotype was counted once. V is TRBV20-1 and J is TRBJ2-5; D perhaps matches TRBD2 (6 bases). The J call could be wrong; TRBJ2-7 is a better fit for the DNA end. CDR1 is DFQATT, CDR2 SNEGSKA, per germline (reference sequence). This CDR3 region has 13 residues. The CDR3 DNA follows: TGCAGTGCTAGAGATTGGCGGGGTGACGAGCAGTACTTC. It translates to CSARDWRGDEQYF.

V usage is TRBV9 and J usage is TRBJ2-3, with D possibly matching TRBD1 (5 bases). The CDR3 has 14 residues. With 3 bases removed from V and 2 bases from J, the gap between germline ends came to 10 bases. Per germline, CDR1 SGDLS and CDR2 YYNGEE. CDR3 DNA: TGTGCCAGCAGCGCATGGGGCAACACAGATACGCAGTATTTT. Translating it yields CASSAWGNTDTQYF.

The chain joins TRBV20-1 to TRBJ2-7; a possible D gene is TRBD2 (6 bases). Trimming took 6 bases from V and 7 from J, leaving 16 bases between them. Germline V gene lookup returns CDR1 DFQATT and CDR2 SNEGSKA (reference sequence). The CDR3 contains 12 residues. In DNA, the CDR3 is TGCAGTGCGGGGGGAGTTGGCAATGAGCAGTACTTC. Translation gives CSAGGVGNEQYF.

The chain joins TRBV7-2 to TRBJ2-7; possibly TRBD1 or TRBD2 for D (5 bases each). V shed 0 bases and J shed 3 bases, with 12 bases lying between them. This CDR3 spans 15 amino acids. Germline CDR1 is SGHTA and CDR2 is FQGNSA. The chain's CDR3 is CASSLAQGPLYEQYF. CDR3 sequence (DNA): TGTGCCAGCAGCTTAGCGCAGGGACCACTCTACGAGCAGTACTTC.